This T cell receptor beta chain was observed in a study of blood T cell repertoires in COVID-19. Here immunoSEQ multiplex PCR was the method, and the copy in TCRdb shows in-frame clones only, minus some. In the table there are 95,000 to 130,000 clones, 90% of which are singletons. The CDR3 spans 14 residues. With 0 bases clipped from V and 2 bases from J, the junction kept 0 bases outside the gene matches. Per germline, CDR1 SGDLS and CDR2 YYNGEE. This clonotype was obtained from a human donor with active COVID-19. The donor label of this sample is uncertain. Material for sequencing was peripheral blood. V and J are TRBV9 and TRBJ2-7; 9 bases are shared with TRBD1. The CDR3 loop is CASSVGDRAYEQYF. The CDR3 DNA reads TGTGCCAGCAGCGTAGGGGACAGGGCCTACGAGCAGTACTTC.